This TCR beta chain is drawn from a study of blood T cells in healthy people across ages (dated by TCRdb to about 2015). The study in broad terms: In model experiments, template switching captured about one uniquely barcoded TCR beta cDNA molecule for every two T cells. Using deep sequencing normalized with unique cDNA molecular identifiers, the study measured how TCR beta repertoire diversity changes with age. Four age groups were formed from the donors: young (average roughly 16 years), middle-aged (approximately 40), aged (more than 55) and long-lived (about 80). For two donors (one aged 18 to 30 and one aged 80 or older), the study analyzed two additional independent replicas of 1 million unique cDNA reads from the same blood draw. Donors of different ages were randomly distributed across sequencing lanes to avoid experimental bias. Overall study results and their limits: Estimates of total diversity based on one million sequenced T cells were considered lower bounds and underestimates. Observed TCR beta diversity per million T cells fell roughly linearly with age, and a significant reduction was already apparent by age around 40. The CMV infection status of donors was not known, potentially confounding age-related changes in expanded clonotypes. Observed TCR beta diversity correlated strongly with the percentage of naive T cells measured by flow cytometry. Since profiling was done on bulk unsorted PBMCs, naive and antigen-experienced compartments could not be conclusively compared. The long-lived group showed more naive CD4+ T cells, fewer expanded clones and increased TCR diversity than the aged group, suggesting age selection.

Of note for this clonotype: It lacks a known antigen. The sample holds no much larger clone one base away, and base qualities are not on file.

Systemically healthy Caucasian individuals from Russia, some 38 in total and aged about 6 to 95 years, were included as donors. About 10 milliliters of peripheral blood were drawn from each donor into EDTA-treated Vacutainer tubes. Ficoll-Paque density-gradient centrifugation was used to isolate PBMCs, with at least 6 million obtained per sample. Total RNA, at least 6 micrograms per sample, was extracted from PBMCs with Trizol reagent. The percentages of naive CD45RAhigh/CD27high T cells were determined by flow cytometry on a PBMC aliquot from every donor. Library construction relied on 5' RACE. The instrument given in TCRdb is Illumina HiSeq 2500. A second PCR of roughly 6 to 11 cycles was performed with a sample-barcoded 5' primer and a J-beta primer mix. Each TCR beta cDNA molecule received a unique molecular identifier from a template-switch 5' adaptor carrying 12 random nucleotides. At least 3 million CDR3-containing paired-end reads were obtained from each sample. First-strand cDNA was synthesized from all RNA with the Mint cDNA synthesis kit, primed by a TRBC-specific oligonucleotide. After uracil-DNA glycosylase treatment, a first 18-cycle PCR used universal primers M1SS and BC2_uni_R on all cDNA. As for the original processing: Normalization of each sample was performed by random selection of 1 million high-quality reads, each carrying a distinct molecular identifier. Reads with shared molecular identifiers were discarded instead of being binned into consensus sequences. MiTCR, run with a Q25 quality threshold and the strictest error-elimination algorithm, handled CDR3 identification, clonotype clustering and error correction. A nonparametric unseen species model with Euler transformation was used to estimate lower-bound total TCR beta diversity. TCRdb trimmed the raw reads at Q25, called clones with MiXCR and kept productive beta chains. Every entry covers one CDR3 protein and lists the most common genes and DNA from its rows. V and J calls and clone size were set by TCRdb, not the authors. This sample lists nearly 1 million distinct CDR3 sequences; just over 50% were detected once. The ten largest clones add up to over 20% of the sample.

Per the germline V gene (reference sequence), SGHKS is the CDR1 and YYEKEE is the CDR2. Reading from cysteine to phenylalanine, the CDR3 counts 13 amino acids. Of all the DNA, just the CDR3 is kept, 39 bases in frame from base 1. V loses 2 bases of germline sequence and J loses 4 bases, and the interval between the two ends is 9 bases. The source material was blood. The sequence joins TRBV5-5 to TRBJ1-1; there is no confident call for the D gene. The TCR sequence derives from a woman aged 60-70 years in good health. The base sequence is TGTGCCAGCAGCTTAACGGGGTGCACTGAAGCTTTCTTT. It translates to CASSLTGCTEAFF.